Sequencing of this TCR beta chain was carried out in a study of T cells after posttransplantation cyclophosphamide. The CDR3 sequence is 16 residues long. Germline V CDR1 and CDR2: SGDLS, YYNGEE. The V gene end was trimmed by 4 bases and the J gene end by 0 bases; junction bases not matched to a gene: 5. Cells defined as naive were viable CD3+CD4+ or CD3+CD8+ and CCR7+CD45RA+CD45RO-CD95-CD27+CD28+. Peripheral blood was collected from the related graft donor on the marrow donation day. In the case of this clone: Its antigen is not identified.

Study results and limitations: Later blood repertoires were often dominated by clones from the donor CD8+ memory compartment. Recipient CMV seropositivity and CMV reactivation strongly tracked TRB clonality. Skin or GI-infiltrating T cells shared few TRB sequences with blood.

Libraries were prepared by immunoSEQ multiplex PCR; TCRdb keeps only in-frame clonotypes and omits some of them. The table includes under 35,000 clones, under 95% detected once. This clonotype originated in a woman in her fifties or sixties in good health, CMV-negative, and a related stem cell transplant donor. The sample comprised naive CD4+ T cells sorted from PBMCs. This chain links TRBV9 with TRBJ1-3, with 9 bases identical to TRBD1. The CDR3 nucleotides read TGTGCCAGCAGCACACAGGGGGCATTCTCTGGAAACACCATATATTTT. It translates to CASSTQGAFSGNTIYF.